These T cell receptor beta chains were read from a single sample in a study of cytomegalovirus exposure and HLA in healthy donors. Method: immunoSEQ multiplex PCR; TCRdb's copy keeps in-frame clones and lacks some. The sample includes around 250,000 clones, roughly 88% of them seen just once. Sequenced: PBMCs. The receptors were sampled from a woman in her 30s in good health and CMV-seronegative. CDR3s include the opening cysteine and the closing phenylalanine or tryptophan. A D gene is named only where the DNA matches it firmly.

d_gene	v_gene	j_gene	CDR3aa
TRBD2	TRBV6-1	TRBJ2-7	CASSGDATGGYEQYF
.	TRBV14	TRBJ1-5	CASSQEASNQPQHF
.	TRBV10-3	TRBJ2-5	CAISPLEGRWLETQYF
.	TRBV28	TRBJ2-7	CASKTPGHTYEQYF
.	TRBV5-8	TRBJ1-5	CASSWVVDNQPQHF
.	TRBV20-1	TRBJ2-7	CSARHYYEQYF
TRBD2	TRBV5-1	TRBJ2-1	CASSPGLAGGPYNEQFF
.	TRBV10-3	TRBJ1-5	CAIRGDIGSNQPQHF
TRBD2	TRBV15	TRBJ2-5	CATSSRAGGSETQYF
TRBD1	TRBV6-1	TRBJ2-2	CAEQGTGGELFF
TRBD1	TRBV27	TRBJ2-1	CASSLNRGDEQFF
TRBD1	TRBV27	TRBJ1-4	CASSLTGTGDEKLFF
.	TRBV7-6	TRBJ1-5	CASSLAGGAGSNQPQHF
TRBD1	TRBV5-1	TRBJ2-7	CASTRDRGNEQYF
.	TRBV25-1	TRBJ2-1	CASSDSDGPYNEQFF
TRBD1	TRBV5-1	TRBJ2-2	CASSSGQGANTGELFF
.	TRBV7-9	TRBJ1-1	CASSLTDMNTEAFF
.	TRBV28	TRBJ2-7	CASSETTRSYEQYF
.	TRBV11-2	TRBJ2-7	CASSSRGRGGYEQYF
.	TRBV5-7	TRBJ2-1	CAFHRDRYNEQFF
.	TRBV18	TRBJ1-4	CASSPGEYLFF
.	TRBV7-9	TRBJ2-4	CASSFFGSQGGFQYF
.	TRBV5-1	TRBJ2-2	CASSTQVGYTRELFF
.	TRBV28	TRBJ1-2	CASSPWTVNYRGYTF
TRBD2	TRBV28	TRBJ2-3	CASSFSSGRKLDTQYF
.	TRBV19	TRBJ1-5	CASGGDGSNQPQHF
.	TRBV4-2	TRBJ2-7	CASSPSDPYEQYF
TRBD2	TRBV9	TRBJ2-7	CASSVAGTSEYEQYF
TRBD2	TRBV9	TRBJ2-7	CASSRTSGNYEQYF
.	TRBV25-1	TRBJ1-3	CASSDPNWAAGNTIYF
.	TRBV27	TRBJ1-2	CASRFTGTSLGYTF
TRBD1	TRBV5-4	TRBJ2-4	CASSDRTGFFKNIQYF
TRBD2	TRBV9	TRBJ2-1	CASTSGGNNEQFF
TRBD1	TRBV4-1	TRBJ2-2	CASSIEGQGGTGELFF
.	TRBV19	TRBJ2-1	CASSIYGSGNEQFF
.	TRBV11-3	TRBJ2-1	CASSLGAREQFF
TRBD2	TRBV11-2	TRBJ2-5	CASSSRGLAGVQETQYF
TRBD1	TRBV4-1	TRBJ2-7	CASSPDRGEQYF
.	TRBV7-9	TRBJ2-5	CASSLGGGLETQYF
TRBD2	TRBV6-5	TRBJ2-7	CASSSGRGGYEQYF
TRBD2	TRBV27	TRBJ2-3	CASSLSPGLAGGPGTDTQYF
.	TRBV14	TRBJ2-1	CASSQVIYAEQFF
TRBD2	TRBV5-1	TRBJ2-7	CASSFLAGGNEQYF
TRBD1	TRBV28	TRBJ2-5	CASTRGRGLRQETQYF